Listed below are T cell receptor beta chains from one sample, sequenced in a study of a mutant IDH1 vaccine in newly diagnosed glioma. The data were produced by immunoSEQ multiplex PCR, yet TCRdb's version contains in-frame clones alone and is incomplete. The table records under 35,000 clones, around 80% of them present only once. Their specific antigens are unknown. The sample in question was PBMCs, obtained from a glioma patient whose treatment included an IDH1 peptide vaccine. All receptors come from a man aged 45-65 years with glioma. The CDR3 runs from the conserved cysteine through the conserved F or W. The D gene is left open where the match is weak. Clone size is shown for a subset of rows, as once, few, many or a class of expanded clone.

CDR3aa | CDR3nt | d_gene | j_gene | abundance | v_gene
CASSFKSTEAFF | TGTGCCAGCAGCTTTAAGAGCACTGAAGCTTTCTTT | . | TRBJ1-1 | few | TRBV5-4
CASSQSGQDSYEQYF | TGTGCCAGCTCACAATCGGGACAGGACAGCTACGAGCAGTACTTC | TRBD1 | TRBJ2-7 | . | TRBV18
CASGLAEYNEQFF | TGTGCCAGCGGACTAGCAGAATACAATGAGCAGTTCTTC | TRBD2 | TRBJ2-1 | . | TRBV6-1
CASSPRQGAYNEQFF | TGTGCCAGTAGTCCCCGACAGGGGGCCTACAATGAGCAGTTCTTC | TRBD1 | TRBJ2-1 | . | TRBV19
CASSSRPGQQETQYF | TGTGCCAGCAGCTCTAGGCCGGGACAGCAAGAGACCCAGTACTTC | TRBD1 | TRBJ2-5 | . | TRBV7-3
CASSLGGDLGETQYF | TGTGCCAGCAGCTTGGGTGGTGACTTGGGAGAGACCCAGTACTTC | . | TRBJ2-5 | . | TRBV5-4
CASSESRDRVGEQYF | TGTGCCAGCAGTGAATCCCGGGACAGGGTTGGAGAGCAGTACTTC | TRBD1 | TRBJ2-7 | . | TRBV2
CASSLHPGSYEQYF | TGTGCTAGCAGCTTACATCCCGGGTCCTACGAGCAGTACTTC | . | TRBJ2-7 | once | TRBV7-7
CASSLGSSPGLNEQFF | TGTGCCAGCAGCTTAGGAAGTTCCCCCGGACTAAATGAGCAGTTCTTC | . | TRBJ2-1 | . | TRBV5-4
CASSFTSGGTDTQYF | TGTGCCAGCAGTTTTACTAGCGGGGGCACAGATACGCAGTATTTT | TRBD2 | TRBJ2-3 | . | TRBV27
CASSQGSTGATGNTIYF | TGCGCCAGCAGCCAGGGTTCTACAGGAGCGACGGGAAACACCATATATTTT | . | TRBJ1-3 | . | TRBV4-3
CATYRGLNQPQHF | TGTGCCACATACAGGGGGCTGAATCAGCCCCAGCATTTT | TRBD1 | TRBJ1-5 | . | TRBV6-1
CAWRTSSYEQYF | TGTGCCTGGAGGACGTCCTCCTACGAGCAGTACTTC | . | TRBJ2-7 | . | TRBV30
CASLAGGGYNEQFF | TGTGCCAGCTTAGCGGGGGGAGGGTACAATGAGCAGTTCTTC | TRBD2 | TRBJ2-1 | . | TRBV11-2
CAWSPSGGLGDTQYF | TGTGCCTGGAGCCCTAGCGGGGGGTTGGGAGATACGCAGTATTTT | TRBD2 | TRBJ2-3 | once | TRBV30
CASTQGGITEAFF | TGTGCCAGCACCCAAGGAGGGATTACTGAAGCTTTCTTT | . | TRBJ1-1 | . | TRBV7-6
CASSLWGQGTYEQYF | TGTGCCAGCAGCCTCTGGGGACAGGGCACCTACGAGCAGTACTTC | TRBD1 | TRBJ2-7 | . | TRBV7-9
CASSEGLAGELATQETQYF | TGTGCCAGCAGTGAAGGACTAGCGGGAGAGCTAGCGACTCAAGAGACCCAGTACTTC | TRBD2 | TRBJ2-5 | . | TRBV2
CASSSGGRTEAFF | TGCGCCAGCAGTTCAGGGGGAAGGACTGAAGCTTTCTTT | TRBD1 | TRBJ1-1 | few | TRBV5-1
CALSKGADYGYTF | TGTGCCCTATCAAAGGGGGCCGACTATGGCTACACCTTC | TRBD1 | TRBJ1-2 | once | TRBV10-3
CASSQDGQGYYGYTF | TGCGCCAGCAGCCAAGATGGTCAGGGTTACTATGGCTACACCTTC | . | TRBJ1-2 | . | TRBV4-1
CASGWTYYEQYF | TGTGCCAGCGGATGGACCTACTACGAGCAGTACTTC | . | TRBJ2-7 | . | TRBV25-1
CASSLRGGDYGYTF | TGCGCCAGCAGCCTAAGGGGGGGGGACTATGGCTACACCTTC | . | TRBJ1-2 | few | TRBV4-1
CASIGGNQPQHF | TGTGCCAGCATCGGAGGCAATCAGCCCCAGCATTTT | . | TRBJ1-5 | . | TRBV6-1
CASSQEGTANTEAFF | TGCGCCAGCAGCCAAGAAGGGACAGCGAACACTGAAGCTTTCTTT | TRBD1 | TRBJ1-1 | few | TRBV4-1
CASSETTGSNQPQHF | TGTGCCAGCAGTGAAACAACAGGGAGCAATCAGCCCCAGCATTTT | . | TRBJ1-5 | medium-sized | TRBV6-4
CAWRQNTEAFF | TGTGCCTGGAGGCAGAACACTGAAGCTTTCTTT | . | TRBJ1-1 | . | TRBV30